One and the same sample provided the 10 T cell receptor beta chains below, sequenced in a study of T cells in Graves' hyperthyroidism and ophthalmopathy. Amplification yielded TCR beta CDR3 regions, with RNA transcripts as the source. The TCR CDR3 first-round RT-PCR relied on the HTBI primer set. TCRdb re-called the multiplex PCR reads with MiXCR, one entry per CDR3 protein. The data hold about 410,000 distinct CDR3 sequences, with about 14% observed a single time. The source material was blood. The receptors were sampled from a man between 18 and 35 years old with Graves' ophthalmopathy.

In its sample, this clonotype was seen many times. This CDR3 reads CASSRSGFSYNEQFF. CDR3 nucleotide sequence: TGTGCCAGCAGCCGGAGCGGGTTCTCCTACAATGAGCAGTTCTTC. The chain combines TRBV14 with TRBJ2-1, with a weak D call TRBD2 (6 bases). This CDR3 region has 15 residues. V was pared by 4 bases and J by 0 bases, with 10 bases between. The germline V gene encodes CDR1 SGHDN and CDR2 FVKESK.

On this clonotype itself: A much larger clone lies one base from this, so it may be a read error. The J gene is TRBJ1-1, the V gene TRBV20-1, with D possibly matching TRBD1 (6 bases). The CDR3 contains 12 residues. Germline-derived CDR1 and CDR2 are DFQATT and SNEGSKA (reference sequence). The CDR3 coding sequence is TGCGGTGCCCCGACAGGGAACACTGAAGCTTTCTTT. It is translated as CGAPTGNTEAFF.

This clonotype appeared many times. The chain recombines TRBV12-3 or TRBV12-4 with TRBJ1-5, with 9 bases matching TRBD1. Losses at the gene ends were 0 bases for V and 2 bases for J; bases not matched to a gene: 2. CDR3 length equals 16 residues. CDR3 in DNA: TGTGCCAGCAGTTTAGCGACAGGGGGTGGCAATCAGCCCCAGCATTTT. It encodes CASSLATGGGNQPQHF.

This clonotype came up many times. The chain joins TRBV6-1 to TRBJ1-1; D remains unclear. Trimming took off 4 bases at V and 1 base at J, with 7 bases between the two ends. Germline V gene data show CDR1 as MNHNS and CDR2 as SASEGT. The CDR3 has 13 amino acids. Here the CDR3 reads CASSASANTEAFF. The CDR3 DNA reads TGTGCCAGCAGTGCGTCAGCGAACACTGAAGCTTTCTTT.

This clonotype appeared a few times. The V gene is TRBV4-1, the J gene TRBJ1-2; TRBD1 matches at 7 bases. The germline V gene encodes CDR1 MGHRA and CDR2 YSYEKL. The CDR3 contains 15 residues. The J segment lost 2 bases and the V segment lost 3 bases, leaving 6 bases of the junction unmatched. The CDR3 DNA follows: TGCGCCAGCAGCCACCAAAGGGACAGCAACTATGGCTACACCTTC. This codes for CASSHQRDSNYGYTF.

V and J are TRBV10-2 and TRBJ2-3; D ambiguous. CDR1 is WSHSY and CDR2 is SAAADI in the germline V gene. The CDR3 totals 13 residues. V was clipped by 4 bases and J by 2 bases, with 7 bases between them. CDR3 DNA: TGCGCCAGCAGTGGTCGTTTCACAGATACGCAGTATTTT. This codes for CASSGRFTDTQYF.

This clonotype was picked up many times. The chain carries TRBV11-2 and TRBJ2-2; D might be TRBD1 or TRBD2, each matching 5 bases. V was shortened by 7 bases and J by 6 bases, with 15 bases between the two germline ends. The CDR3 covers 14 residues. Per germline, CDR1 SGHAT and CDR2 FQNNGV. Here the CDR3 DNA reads TGTGCCAGCACCCCGGGACGGCCCGCCGGGGAGCTGTTTTTT. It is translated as CASTPGRPAGELFF.

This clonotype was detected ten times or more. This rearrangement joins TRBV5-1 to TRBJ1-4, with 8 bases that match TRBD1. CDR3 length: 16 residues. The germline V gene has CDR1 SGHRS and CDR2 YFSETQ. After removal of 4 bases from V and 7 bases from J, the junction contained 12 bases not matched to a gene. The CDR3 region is CASSQGTGDWSEKLFF. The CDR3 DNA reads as TGCGCCAGCAGCCAAGGGACAGGAGATTGGAGTGAAAAACTGTTTTTT.

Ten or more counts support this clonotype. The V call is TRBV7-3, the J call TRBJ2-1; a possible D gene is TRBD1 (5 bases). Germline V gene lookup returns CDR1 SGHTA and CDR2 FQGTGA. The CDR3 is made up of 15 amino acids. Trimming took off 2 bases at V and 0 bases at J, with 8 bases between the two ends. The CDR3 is CASSLQGSSYNEQFF. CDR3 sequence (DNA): TGTGCCAGCAGCTTACAGGGAAGCTCCTACAATGAGCAGTTCTTC.

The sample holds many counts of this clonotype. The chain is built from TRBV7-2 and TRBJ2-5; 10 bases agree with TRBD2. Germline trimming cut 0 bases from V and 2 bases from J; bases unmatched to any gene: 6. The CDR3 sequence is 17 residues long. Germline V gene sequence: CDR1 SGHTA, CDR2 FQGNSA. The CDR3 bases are TGTGCCAGCAGCTTAGCGCTCTTAGCGGGGGGACAAGAGACCCAGTACTTC. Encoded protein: CASSLALLAGGQETQYF.